The clone carrying this T cell receptor (beta chain) was picked up a small number of times. This entry is derived from a study of T cells in Graves' hyperthyroidism and ophthalmopathy. Graves' hyperthyroidism is called stable when ophthalmopathy does not progress within 18 months. TCR beta CDR3 sequences were amplified from RNA transcripts. The TCR CDR3 was amplified in a first-round RT-PCR using the HTBI primer set. TCRdb ran MiXCR on the multiplex PCR reads and lists one entry per CDR3 protein. The sample gives roughly 840,000 distinct CDR3 sequences, around 38% of which show up once; 8% to 9% is in the top ten. Germline-derived CDR1 and CDR2 are DFQATT and SNEGSKA (reference sequence). The CDR3 runs 15 residues. Trimming cost V 6 bases and J 8 bases, with 25 bases left between them.

This clonotype was obtained from a man aged 18-30 years with Graves' hyperthyroidism. The J gene is TRBJ1-2, the V gene TRBV20-1; tentative D call: TRBD1 (6 bases). The sequencing input was blood. The CDR3 reads CSALPEDSQRGGYTF. For the CDR3, the DNA is TGCAGTGCCCTTCCCGAGGACAGCCAGAGGGGGGGCTACACCTTC.